This T cell receptor beta chain was captured by sequencing in a study of control samples from healthy donors and cancer patients. Germline V CDR1 and CDR2: LNHDA, SQIVND (reference sequence). This CDR3 contains 14 residues. V lost 3 bases to trimming and J lost 3 bases, with 11 bases between them. Repertoires were generated with immunoSEQ multiplex PCR, while TCRdb's copy carries only in-frame clones and drops some. Of about 70,000 clones listed, approximately 94% were seen once; the top ten hold under 3.5%. This clone appeared once. The sequencing input was blood. The chain employs TRBV19 and TRBJ1-2, with D perhaps matching TRBD1 (5 bases). This TCR derives from a woman between 25 and 40 years old in good health. The CDR3 sequence: CASSMGGLDYGYTF. The CDR3 DNA follows: TGTGCCAGTAGTATGGGGGGTTTAGACTATGGCTACACCTTC.